The rows below give T cell receptor beta chains drawn from one sample of a study of glioma-infiltrating T cells. MiXCR, applied by TCRdb to the multiplex PCR reads, yields one record per CDR3 protein. Altogether 300,000 to 400,000 distinct CDR3 sequences are present, roughly two fifths being singletons, with the ten largest covering approximately 12%. The source material was glioma tissue, nonneoplastic brain tissue, or PBMCs (not recorded which). The origin of the receptors is a human donor with low-grade glioma or glioblastoma, undergoing nonglioma brain surgery, or in good health (not recorded which). Each CDR3 is given with its conserved first and last residue. Fields, in order: J gene, D gene, clone size, V gene, CDR3 DNA, CDR3 protein. The D gene is left open where the match is weak. Size values are once, few and many counts, or a class for expanded clones, and some rows have none.

TRBJ2-3 | TRBD1 | few | TRBV4-1 | TGCGCCAGCAGCCAACAAGACAGGGCTTCCTCAGATACGCAGTATTTT | CASSQQDRASSDTQYF
TRBJ2-7 | TRBD1 | many | TRBV28 | TGTGCCAGCAATATCCAGGGGGCGTATTACGAGCAGTACTTC | CASNIQGAYYEQYF
TRBJ2-7 | NA | many | TRBV7-2 | TGTGCCAGCAGCTTAGCACTAGCACTCGAGCAGTACTTC | CASSLALALEQYF
TRBJ1-2 | NA | NA | TRBV28 | TGTGCCACCATAACCGGAACGAACTATGGCTACACCTTC | CATITGTNYGYTF
TRBJ2-7 | NA | NA | TRBV2 | TGTGCCAGCAGTGATAGGTCCCATGATACAGGCGAGCAGTACTTC | CASSDRSHDTGEQYF
TRBJ1-4 | TRBD1 | few | TRBV4-1 | TGCGCCAGCAGCCAAACCCCGGGACAGGCTAATGAAAAACTGTTTTTT | CASSQTPGQANEKLFF
TRBJ2-1 | TRBD1 | NA | TRBV5-4 | TGTGCCAGCAGCTTTGGGGAGACAGGGGTGAATGAGCAGTTCTTC | CASSFGETGVNEQFF
TRBJ2-7 | TRBD2 | few | TRBV20-1 | TGCAGTGCTAGAGATCCCTTCGGACTAGCGGGAGACGAGCAGTACTTC | CSARDPFGLAGDEQYF
TRBJ1-3 | TRBD1 | few | TRBV4-1 | TGCGCCAGCAGCCAAGACCGGACAGGGTTCACTGGAAACACCATATATTTT | CASSQDRTGFTGNTIYF
TRBJ2-7 | TRBD2 | NA | TRBV6-1 | TGTGCCAGCAGAAGATTACTAGCGGGAGACTACGAGCAGTACTTC | CASRRLLAGDYEQYF
TRBJ2-3 | TRBD1 | NA | TRBV5-1 | TGCGCCAGCTCCGGGACAGTAAGCACAGATACGCAGTATTTT | CASSGTVSTDTQYF
TRBJ1-6 | NA | NA | TRBV28 | TGTGCCATCAGTTCTACCCCGAATTCACCCCTCCACTTT | CAISSTPNSPLHF
TRBJ2-7 | NA | NA | TRBV20-1 | TGCAGTGCTGGCGACCGGGACACCTACTACGAGCAGTACTTC | CSAGDRDTYYEQYF
TRBJ1-4 | NA | NA | TRBV27 | TGTGCCAGCAGTTTGACAGGATGGTTATATGAAAAACTGTTTTTT | CASSLTGWLYEKLFF
TRBJ1-5 | TRBD1 | NA | TRBV19 | TGTGCCAGTAGTACAGGGACAGGAGTTAGCAATCAGCCCCAGCATTTT | CASSTGTGVSNQPQHF
TRBJ2-5 | TRBD2 | NA | TRBV28 | TGTGCCAGCAGTCCCTCTAGCGGGAGGGAGACCCAGTACTTC | CASSPSSGRETQYF
TRBJ1-1 | NA | NA | TRBV28 | TGTGCCAGCAGTTCAGGCCGGAGAGGCGGGGGCACTGAAGGTTTCTTT | CASSSGRRGGGTEGFF
TRBJ1-3 | NA | NA | TRBV7-2 | TGTGCCAGCAGCTTACAGTCCGGGGTTTTGAACACCATATATTTT | CASSLQSGVLNTIYF
TRBJ2-7 | TRBD1 | few | TRBV20-1 | TGCAGTGCACCGGACAGGGGGTTGTACGAGCAGTACTTC | CSAPDRGLYEQYF
TRBJ2-1 | TRBD2 | NA | TRBV4-1 | TGCGCCAGCAGCCCAAACGGGGGGAGGTACAATGAGCAGTTCTTC | CASSPNGGRYNEQFF
TRBJ2-1 | NA | few | TRBV24-1 | TGTGCCACCAGTGGGTATTCGGACGCACACAATGAGCAGTTCTTC | CATSGYSDAHNEQFF
TRBJ2-3 | NA | few | TRBV19 | TGTGCCAGTAGCCTCTTCCGGGGGACAGATACGCAGTATTTT | CASSLFRGTDTQYF
TRBJ2-7 | NA | few | TRBV28 | TGTGCCAGCAGTCTAATAAGGACCACCCTTACCTACGAGCAGTACTTC | CASSLIRTTLTYEQYF
TRBJ2-7 | NA | NA | TRBV6-1 | TGTGCCAGCAGCACCCCCCGAGCGGGCGGCCCCTCCTACGAGCAGTACTTC | CASSTPRAGGPSYEQYF
TRBJ1-1 | NA | few | TRBV19 | TGTGCCAGTAGTTCCAGGGGACCGAACACTGAAGCTTTCTTT | CASSSRGPNTEAFF
TRBJ2-5 | NA | many | TRBV28 | TGTGCCAGCAGTTCCCAGGCCGCAGGGCAAGAGACCCAGTACTTC | CASSSQAAGQETQYF
TRBJ1-1 | TRBD1 | NA | TRBV14 | TGTGCCACTACAGGGGCTCCGGGCACTGAAGCTTTCTTT | CATTGAPGTEAFF
TRBJ2-5 | TRBD2 | few | TRBV20-1 | TGCAGTGCTAGAGATCCTGAGCTAGCGGGGAGGGAGACCCAGTACTTC | CSARDPELAGRETQYF
TRBJ1-1 | NA | many | TRBV7-2 | TGTGCCAGCAGCTTCGAGCGGAGCACTGAAGCTTTCTTT | CASSFERSTEAFF
TRBJ2-1 | NA | NA | TRBV24-1 | TGTGCCACCAGTGACGTACAGGGTGGGTCCTACAATGAGCAGTTCTTC | CATSDVQGGSYNEQFF
TRBJ2-3 | TRBD1 | NA | TRBV5-8 | TGTGCCAGCAGCTTTCACAGGGGTGCAGGTACGCAGTATTTT | CASSFHRGAGTQYF
TRBJ1-2 | NA | NA | TRBV11-2 | TGTGCCAGCAGCTTAGAAAGGGGGGCCTACACCTTC | CASSLERGAYTF
TRBJ2-1 | TRBD2 | NA | TRBV29-1 | TGCAGCGCGGGACTAGCGGGGCTCAACAATGAGCAGTTCTTC | CSAGLAGLNNEQFF
TRBJ2-7 | NA | many | TRBV27 | TGTGCCAGCAGTTTAAGTCCGACCTACGAGCAGTACTTC | CASSLSPTYEQYF
TRBJ2-3 | NA | NA | TRBV4-1 | TGCGCCAGCAGCCAAGTGGTCCCGGGACCGCAGTATTTT | CASSQVVPGPQYF
TRBJ2-7 | NA | once | TRBV20-1 | TGCAGTGCTTCAAACAGGGTTCTCTCCTACGAGCAGTACTTC | CSASNRVLSYEQYF
TRBJ2-3 | NA | NA | TRBV6-2/TRBV6-3 | TGTGCCAGCAGCGGGCAGGGCCGCACAGATACGCAGTATTTT | CASSGQGRTDTQYF
TRBJ2-7 | NA | many | TRBV6-2/TRBV6-3 | TGTGCCAGCAGTTACTCGGGCAGGGTTCCCGAGCAGTACTTC | CASSYSGRVPEQYF
TRBJ2-7 | TRBD1 | many | TRBV27 | TGTGCCAGCAGTCCACCCGGGACAGGGTCCTACGAGCAGTACTTC | CASSPPGTGSYEQYF
TRBJ2-1 | NA | many | TRBV15 | TGTGCCACCAGCAGACCATCCACGGATGAGCAGTTCTTC | CATSRPSTDEQFF
TRBJ1-2 | TRBD1 | many | TRBV28 | TGTGCCAGCAGGACAGGGGTCGGAATGTATGGCTACACCTTC | CASRTGVGMYGYTF
TRBJ2-7 | NA | NA | TRBV27 | TGTGCCAGCAGTTTGAAAAGGTTATTGCCTACCTACGAGCAGTACTTC | CASSLKRLLPTYEQYF
TRBJ2-5 | TRBD2 | many | TRBV20-1 | TGCAGTGCTAGGGTAGCGGGAGAAGAGACCCAGTACTTC | CSARVAGEETQYF
TRBJ2-7 | NA | few | TRBV27 | TGTGCCAGCAGTTTGCTACCCCACTTCGGGACTTCCTACGAGCAGTACTTC | CASSLLPHFGTSYEQYF
TRBJ1-1 | TRBD1 | NA | TRBV7-9 | TGTGCCAGCAGCTTACCGAGTCCCGGGACAGGGGTTGGGAACACTGAAGCTTTCTTT | CASSLPSPGTGVGNTEAFF
TRBJ1-1 | NA | NA | TRBV9 | TGTGCCAGCAGCCAAGGGCCGAGCGCGAACACTGAAGCTTTCTTT | CASSQGPSANTEAFF
TRBJ1-5 | NA | NA | TRBV28 | TGTGCCAGCATCTCCGGGACACAAAATCAGCCCCAGCATTTT | CASISGTQNQPQHF
TRBJ1-3 | TRBD1 | many | TRBV6-1 | TGTGCCAGCGTGGACAGGGAATACACTGGAAACACCATATATTTT | CASVDREYTGNTIYF
TRBJ2-7 | NA | many | TRBV27 | TGTGCCAGCGGAGTCGGAGGCTACGAGCAGTACTTC | CASGVGGYEQYF
TRBJ2-7 | NA | few | TRBV18 | TGTGCCAGCTCCTTCTTGCCTAGTGTTAACTTC | CASSFLPSVNF
TRBJ2-5 | NA | NA | TRBV2 | TGTGCCAGCAGTGCGGGAAGTGAGACCCAGTACTTC | CASSAGSETQYF
TRBJ2-7 | NA | NA | TRBV7-9 | TGTGCCAGCAGCATCCTAGACTACGAGCAGTACTTC | CASSILDYEQYF
TRBJ2-7 | NA | NA | TRBV7-2 | TGTGCCAGCAACCAAACAGCGGAGGTAACCCAATACGAGCAGTACTTC | CASNQTAEVTQYEQYF
TRBJ1-3 | TRBD1 | NA | TRBV12-3/TRBV12-4 | TGTGCCAGCAGCTCCGGGACAGATGGAAACACCATATATTTT | CASSSGTDGNTIYF
TRBJ2-5 | NA | few | TRBV7-9 | TGTGCCAGCAGCTACACAGGGTTCGTCCAAGAGACCCAGTACTTC | CASSYTGFVQETQYF
TRBJ2-1 | NA | few | TRBV7-3 | TGTGCCAGCAGTCCCGGGTCTTTTTACAATGAGCAGTTCTTC | CASSPGSFYNEQFF
TRBJ2-5 | TRBD2 | NA | TRBV20-1 | TGCAGTGCCACGTTTCCGGGACTAGCGAGGGGGGGGGGCGAGACCCAGTACTTC | CSATFPGLARGGGETQYF